The 26 T cell receptor beta chains listed next were all sequenced from one sample in a study of blood T cell repertoires in COVID-19. Here immunoSEQ multiplex PCR was the method, and the copy in TCRdb shows in-frame clones only, minus some. The repertoire has under 45,000 clones, about 87% of them found once; the top ten carry less than 10%. The specimen was peripheral blood. The receptors shown here come from a human donor in a cohort sampled during active COVID-19.

This chain connects TRBV7-9 to TRBJ2-3; D possibly corresponds to TRBD2 (5 bases). Germline CDR1 and CDR2: SEHNR and FQNEAQ (reference sequence). V was cut by 4 bases and J by 4 bases, with 24 bases left in between. The CDR3 spans 18 residues. CDR3 region: CASSSGGSGLVPPDTQYF. The CDR3 DNA follows: TGTGCCAGCAGCTCCGGCGGAAGCGGCCTGGTCCCCCCAGATACGCAGTATTTT.

The sample holds one count of this clone. The chain combines TRBV28 with TRBJ2-3, with 7 bases identical to TRBD2. CDR3 length: 14 residues. CDR1 and CDR2 (germline): MDHEN, SYDVKM. J gave up 2 bases and V 3 bases, and 2 bases lay outside the gene matches. CDR3 nucleotide sequence: TGTGCCAGCAGTTTCGGGGGGTCCACAGATACGCAGTATTTT. Encoded protein: CASSFGGSTDTQYF.

The V gene is TRBV7-9, the J gene TRBJ2-5, with D perhaps matching TRBD2 (5 bases). This CDR3 contains 13 residues. The V gene's germline CDR1 is SEHNR and CDR2 FQNEAQ (reference sequence). Trimming shortened V by 0 bases and J by 9 bases, and 11 bases separated the two germline ends. Written as DNA, the CDR3 is TGTGCCAGCAGCTTAGCTGGGCTGCGGGCCCAGTACTTC. This sequence encodes CASSLAGLRAQYF.

In DNA form, the CDR3 reads TGTGCCAGCAGCGTAAGCGGGGGGATCGGGGAGCTGTTTTTT. It codes for CASSVSGGIGELFF. The chain has TRBV11-3 and TRBJ2-2; 9 bases map to TRBD2. Germline trimming cut 5 bases from V and 7 bases from J; bases unmatched to any gene: 5. Germline V lookup: CDR1 SGHNT, CDR2 YENEEA. The CDR3 extends over 14 amino acids.

The genes are TRBV7-9 and TRBJ2-7; TRBD2 agrees at 12 bases. The CDR3 is 13 residues long. V lost 5 bases to trimming and J lost 4 bases; unmatched junction nucleotides: 0. Germline-derived CDR1 and CDR2 are SEHNR and FQNEAQ (reference sequence). Here the CDR3 reads CASSTSGRYEQYF. The CDR3 nucleotides read TGTGCCAGCAGCACTAGCGGGAGGTACGAGCAGTACTTC.

The rearrangement uses TRBV7-6 and TRBJ2-3; 8 positions match TRBD2. The CDR3 consists of 16 residues. Germline CDR1 is SGHVS and CDR2 is FNYEAQ. J was trimmed by 0 bases and V by 1 base; bases with no gene match: 3. The CDR3 nucleotides are TGTGCCAGCAGCTTAGGCCCTAGCGGGAGCACAGATACGCAGTATTTT. Its translation: CASSLGPSGSTDTQYF.

This clone was recorded once. The chain recombines TRBV6-2 or TRBV6-3 with TRBJ1-1, with a tentative D call TRBD1 (6 bases). Germline loops: CDR1 MNHEY, CDR2 SVGEGT. V dropped 0 bases and J dropped 4 bases, with 21 bases sitting between them. The CDR3 extends over 18 amino acids. The chain's CDR3 is CASSYSPKIQGGSTEAFF. In DNA, the CDR3 is TGTGCCAGCAGTTACTCTCCCAAAATACAGGGAGGGTCCACTGAAGCTTTCTTT.

The CDR3 coding sequence is TGCAGCGTTGAAGATCTGGCGGGGATAGGCCAGTTCTTC. Residues: CSVEDLAGIGQFF. This chain joins TRBV29-1 and TRBJ2-1, with D perhaps matching TRBD2 (6 bases). The CDR3 contains 13 residues. The germline CDR1 and CDR2 sequences are SQVTM and ANQGSEA. V lost 0 bases to trimming and J lost 13 bases, with 16 bases between them.

V and J are TRBV7-2 and TRBJ1-2; D unresolved. Trimming left V 0 bases short and J 0 bases short, with 8 bases between. The CDR3 totals 15 residues. Germline V gene data show CDR1 as SGHTA and CDR2 as FQGNSA. The DNA of the CDR3 is TGTGCCAGCAGCTTAGCGGCACTAACTAACTATGGCTACACCTTC. This gives the protein CASSLAALTNYGYTF. Drawing the rest from reference TRBV7-2 and TRBJ1-2, the complete variable domain is GAGVSQSPSNKVTEKGKDVELRCDPISGHTALYWYRQSLGQGLEFLIYFQGNSAPDKSGLPSDRFSAERTGGSVSTLTIQRTQQEDSAVYLCASSLAALTNYGYTFGSGTRLTVV.

The chain has TRBV3-1 (or the pseudogene TRBV3-2) and TRBJ2-7; 9 positions match TRBD1. Germline V CDR1 and CDR2: LGHDT, YNNKEL (reference sequence). The length of the CDR3 is 15 residues. The V and J ends lost 4 bases and 3 bases, in that order; junction bases with no gene match: 7. The CDR3 reads CASSPGQGPIYEQYF. As DNA, the CDR3 is TGTGCCAGCAGCCCCGGACAGGGGCCGATCTACGAGCAGTACTTC.

This clone was recorded only once. V is TRBV7-9 and J is TRBJ2-5, with 8 nucleotides matching TRBD2. From germline, CDR1 is SEHNR and CDR2 FQNEAQ (reference sequence). This CDR3 is 17 amino acids long. V was pared by 5 bases and J by 6 bases, with 17 bases of the junction left unmatched. The CDR3 nucleotides are TGTGCCAGCAGCATAGACGGCGCAAGGACTAGCTCGCAGACCCAGTACTTC. It encodes CASSIDGARTSSQTQYF.

The genes are TRBV10-1 and TRBJ2-3; 7 bases line up with TRBD2. The J segment lost 2 bases and the V segment lost 4 bases, leaving 3 bases of the junction unmatched. The CDR3 contains 14 residues. In germline, CDR1 is WNHNN, CDR2 SYGVQD (reference sequence). CDR3 sequence: CASSVKRDTDTQYF. CDR3 sequence (DNA): TGCGCCAGCAGTGTTAAGCGGGACACAGATACGCAGTATTTT.

The J gene is TRBJ2-2, the V gene TRBV6-2 or TRBV6-3; no clear D gene. CDR3 length: 14 residues. Germline values: CDR1 MNHEY, CDR2 SVGEGT. V was pared by 6 bases and J by 6 bases, with 14 bases between. The CDR3 bases are TGTGCCAGCAGCCGACCTAGTCTCCCCGGGGAGCTGTTTTTT. Encoded protein: CASSRPSLPGELFF.

The chain recombines TRBV30 with TRBJ1-2, with D uncertain. The germline V gene encodes CDR1 GTSNPN and CDR2 SVGIG (reference sequence). Trimming removed 3 bases from V and 7 bases from J, with 18 bases in between. The CDR3 sequence is 14 residues long. CDR3 sequence: CAWRQRGGLSGYTF. Written as DNA, the CDR3 is TGTGCCTGGAGACAAAGAGGTGGTTTGAGTGGCTACACCTTC.

The chain has TRBV6-5 and TRBJ1-3; 7 bases match TRBD1. V lost 2 bases, J lost 2 bases, and 0 bases stayed unmatched. The germline CDR1 and CDR2 sequences are MNHEY and SVGAGI. This CDR3 comprises 14 residues. The CDR3, as DNA: TGTGCCAGCAGTTACGACAGGGCTGGAAACACCATATATTTT. Encoded protein: CASSYDRAGNTIYF.

The rearrangement joins TRBV9 to TRBJ2-3; the D gene is possibly TRBD2 (5 bases). The ends were cut back, 3 bases at V and 0 bases at J, with 5 bases in the middle. The CDR3 extends over 13 amino acids. CDR1 and CDR2 (germline): SGDLS, YYNGEE. The CDR3 sequence is CASSERSTDTQYF. CDR3 DNA sequence: TGTGCCAGCAGCGAGCGGAGCACAGATACGCAGTATTTT.

The rearrangement joins TRBV3-1 (or the pseudogene TRBV3-2) to TRBJ2-6; TRBD1 matches at 7 bases. The CDR3 sequence is 18 residues long. Losses at the gene ends were 2 bases for V and 0 bases for J; bases not matched to a gene: 7. Per the germline V gene, CDR1 is LGHDT and CDR2 is YNNKEL (reference sequence). The CDR3 DNA is TGTGCCAGCAGCCAACATCCGGGACAGAGCTCTGGGGCCAACGTCCTGACTTTC. The encoded protein is CASSQHPGQSSGANVLTF.

V gene TRBV29-1 combines with J gene TRBJ1-1; D not resolved. V dropped 6 bases and J dropped 1 base, with 12 bases sitting between them. The germline V gene has CDR1 SQVTM and CDR2 ANQGSEA. The CDR3 totals 13 residues. CDR3 loop: CSVPGSGNTEAFF. Written as DNA, the CDR3 is TGCAGCGTCCCTGGGTCAGGGAACACTGAAGCTTTCTTT.

The rearrangement joins TRBV7-9 to TRBJ2-1; TRBD2 matches 14 bases. J was trimmed by 6 bases and V by 3 bases; bases with no gene match: 4. The germline V gene has CDR1 SEHNR and CDR2 FQNEAQ (reference sequence). This CDR3 contains 16 residues. The CDR3 DNA reads TGTGCCAGCAGCTTCAGACTAGCGGGAGGGGGCAATGAGCAGTTCTTC. Its translation: CASSFRLAGGGNEQFF.

The V and J genes are TRBV24-1 and TRBJ2-5, with 8 bases identical to TRBD1. J gave up 5 bases and V 5 bases, and 9 bases lay outside the gene matches. The CDR3 has 15 residues. The V gene's germline CDR1 is KGHDR and CDR2 SFDVKD. The CDR3 DNA is TGTGCCACCAGTGTACCCAGGGGGCTCGGCGAGACCCAGTACTTC. It translates to CATSVPRGLGETQYF.

V usage is TRBV7-2 and J usage is TRBJ2-3; TRBD2 agrees at 9 bases. Germline V gene lookup returns CDR1 SGHTA and CDR2 FQGNSA. The CDR3 is 17 residues long. V lost 5 bases, J lost 0 bases, and 9 bases stayed unmatched. CDR3 in DNA: TGTGCCAGCAGCCCGCTTCGGCTAGCGGGAAGCACAGATACGCAGTATTTT. Translating gives CASSPLRLAGSTDTQYF.

The chain carries TRBV18 and TRBJ2-1; 7 bases are shared with TRBD2. The CDR3 totals 16 residues. Trimming cost V 3 bases and J 7 bases; bases outside gene matches: 12. Germline V gene data show CDR1 as KGHSH and CDR2 as LQKENI. The CDR3 is CASSPTRGGVFNEQFF. The DNA of the CDR3 is TGTGCCAGCTCACCGACCCGGGGAGGGGTATTTAATGAGCAGTTCTTC.

This chain connects TRBV4-3 to TRBJ1-6; the D gene is possibly TRBD1 (6 bases). Looked up from germline, CDR1 is LGHNA and CDR2 is YSLEER. The CDR3 is 16 residues long. V lost 0 bases to trimming and J lost 5 bases, with 11 bases between them. CDR3 sequence reads: CASSQDTRTDNSPLHF. DNA of the CDR3: TGCGCCAGCAGCCAAGATACACGGACAGATAATTCACCCCTCCACTTT.

The V and J genes are TRBV28 and TRBJ2-7; D is perhaps TRBD2 (6 bases). The CDR3 covers 14 residues. Germline V gene lookup returns CDR1 MDHEN and CDR2 SYDVKM. V was cut by 6 bases and J by 6 bases, with 18 bases left in between. CDR3 in DNA: TGTGCCAGCAGGCGTCGGGGGAGCACGGTCGAGCAGTACTTC. It specifies CASRRRGSTVEQYF.

The chain carries TRBV7-2 and TRBJ2-3, with a tentative D call TRBD2 (6 bases). This CDR3 region has 15 residues. The V gene lost 1 base and the J gene lost 2 bases, with 10 bases spanning the gap. The germline CDR1 and CDR2 sequences are SGHTA and FQGNSA. CDR3 nucleotide sequence: TGTGCCAGCAGCTTAGAGGCTAGCGCCACAGATACGCAGTATTTT. Its protein is CASSLEASATDTQYF. The variable domain in full, with the rest retrieved from reference TRBV7-2 and TRBJ2-3, is GAGVSQSPSNKVTEKGKDVELRCDPISGHTALYWYRQSLGQGLEFLIYFQGNSAPDKSGLPSDRFSAERTGGSVSTLTIQRTQQEDSAVYLCASSLEASATDTQYFGPGTRLTVL.

The rearrangement uses TRBV19 and TRBJ2-5; D might be TRBD2 (6 bases). Looked up from germline, CDR1 is LNHDA and CDR2 is SQIVND (reference sequence). The CDR3 length is 13 residues. Trimming cost V 1 base and J 4 bases, with 7 bases left between them. As DNA, the CDR3 is TGTGCCAGTAGTATAGGGAGGGCAGAGACCCAGTACTTC. This translates into CASSIGRAETQYF.